The present entry profiles one TCR beta chain with its context. The antigen remains undetermined. Germline CDR1 and CDR2: SNHLY and FYNNEI. The length of the CDR3 is 16 residues. V shed 3 bases and J 3 bases; nucleotides not matched to a gene: 7. Libraries were prepared by immunoSEQ multiplex PCR; TCRdb keeps only in-frame clonotypes and omits some of them. Among under 90,000 clones listed, over 75% were seen once. This entry comes from a study of OX40 agonist ivuxolimab in advanced cancers. The overall study: Patients assigned to dose escalation were diagnosed with hepatocellular carcinoma, melanoma, renal cell or head and neck cancer. Whole-study findings and limits: The study observed clonal expansion of CD4+ and CD8+ blood T cells by week 6 at 0.1 to 3.0 mg/kg.

This chain connects TRBV2 to TRBJ2-3, with 9 bases fitting TRBD1. The TCR sequence derives from an adult with an advanced solid tumor such as melanoma, head and neck, liver or kidney cancer. Here the sequenced sample was CD4+ or CD8+ T cells sorted from blood, taken in a trial of the OX40 agonist ivuxolimab. The CDR3 nucleotides are TGTGCCAGCAGTGAGGGGACAGGGTTTAGTACAGATACGCAGTATTTT. This codes for CASSEGTGFSTDTQYF.